Sequencing of this T cell receptor beta chain was carried out in a study of cytomegalovirus exposure and HLA in healthy donors. Study in general: Researchers found that more than 70% of over 350 genotyped donors fell within the Caucasian-associated ancestry cluster. Overall study results and limits: It was assumed in the presence/absence analyses that sequencing depth was roughly uniform across donors.

The germline V gene has CDR1 ENHRY and CDR2 SYGVKD. With 6 bases removed from V and 5 bases from J, the gap between germline ends came to 17 bases. The CDR3 runs to 15 residues. Notes on this clone: The antigen is undetermined.

The PCR contained 60 Vbeta and 13 Jbeta primers. Here immunoSEQ multiplex PCR was the method, and the copy in TCRdb shows in-frame clones only, minus some. The repertoire holds about 120,000 clones, with 82% as singletons. The TCR comes from a woman between 18 and 29 years old in good health and CMV-seronegative. Material: PBMCs. V is TRBV10-3 and J is TRBJ2-1, with D maybe TRBD1 (6 bases). The CDR3 DNA sequence: TGTGCCATCAGCGACTGGACAGACCTTAACAATGAGCAGTTCTTC. It translates to CAISDWTDLNNEQFF.